This entry lists 23 T cell receptor beta chains sequenced from one sample in a study of cytomegalovirus exposure and HLA in healthy donors. Primers included in the PCR were 60 Vbeta and 13 Jbeta primers. Repertoires were generated with immunoSEQ multiplex PCR, while TCRdb's copy carries only in-frame clones and drops some. Among about 79,000 clones listed, over 65% were seen once. The sequenced sample consisted of PBMCs. The receptor set was obtained from a man aged 40-55 years in good health and CMV-seropositive.

The chain has TRBV10-2 and TRBJ1-1; TRBD1 is a possible D gene (6 bases). CDR1 and CDR2 from the germline V gene are WSHSY and SAAADI. CDR3 length: 12 residues. Trimming removed 10 bases at V and 1 base at J, with 10 bases between. The CDR3 coding sequence is TGCGCCACCGGACAGAGGAACACTGAAGCTTTCTTT. Encoded protein: CATGQRNTEAFF.

V gene TRBV15 combines with J gene TRBJ1-1, with D maybe TRBD1 (5 bases). Germline assignment: CDR1 LNHNV and CDR2 YYDKDF (reference sequence). CDR3 length equals 12 residues. V was pared by 6 bases and J by 7 bases, with 12 bases between. The CDR3 DNA reads as TGTGCCACCAGTGCGCGGGGGAATGAAGCTTTCTTT. Protein sequence: CATSARGNEAFF.

V usage is TRBV6-1 and J usage is TRBJ1-2, with D possibly being TRBD1 (6 bases). Trimming shortened V by 6 bases and J by 0 bases, and 14 bases separated the two germline ends. Per the germline V gene, CDR1 is MNHNS and CDR2 is SASEGT. This CDR3 is 15 amino acids long. The CDR3 coding sequence is TGTGCCAGCAGAGCAGGGGACACTTCTAACTATGGCTACACCTTC. As protein: CASRAGDTSNYGYTF.

The chain combines TRBV9 with TRBJ2-2, with no clear D. V was trimmed by 4 bases and J by 1 base, leaving 11 bases between them. The length of the CDR3 is 15 residues. Germline V gene sequence: CDR1 SGDLS, CDR2 YYNGEE. The DNA for the CDR3 is TGTGCCAGCAGCCCCAGGTCCGAGAACACCGGGGAGCTGTTTTTT. Translated: CASSPRSENTGELFF.

This clone was seen a few times. The rearrangement joins TRBV19 to TRBJ1-2, with D perhaps matching TRBD1 (5 bases). This CDR3 has 13 amino acids. The V gene lost 5 bases and the J gene lost 2 bases, with 9 bases spanning the gap. Germline V gene sequence: CDR1 LNHDA, CDR2 SQIVND (reference sequence). DNA for the CDR3: TGTGCCAGTAGTGGCAGGGCCAACTATGGCTACACCTTC. It specifies CASSGRANYGYTF.

J is TRBJ2-4 and V is TRBV7-2; 8 bases agree with TRBD1. V dropped 3 bases and J dropped 5; count of bases not matched to a gene: 6. The germline V gene encodes CDR1 SGHTA and CDR2 FQGNSA. This CDR3 comprises 15 residues. The CDR3 DNA is TGTGCCAGCAGCTTTCGGACAGGGAGGCAAAACATTCAGTACTTC. Encoded protein: CASSFRTGRQNIQYF.

This rearrangement joins TRBV5-5 to TRBJ2-7; 8 bases agree with TRBD1. CDR1 is SGHKS, CDR2 YYEKEE, per germline (reference sequence). This CDR3 has 15 residues. V was clipped by 6 bases and J by 0 bases; unmatched bases: 8. This chain's CDR3 is CASITGQGSSYEQYF. Written as DNA, the CDR3 is TGTGCCAGCATCACCGGACAGGGAAGCTCCTACGAGCAGTACTTC.

This clone came up a few times. The CDR3 sequence: CASTQDGLRDNEQFF. DNA of the CDR3: TGTGCCAGCACCCAGGATGGGCTCAGGGATAATGAGCAGTTCTTC. The chain recombines TRBV27 with TRBJ2-1; possibly TRBD1 for D (5 bases). Per germline, CDR1 MNHEY and CDR2 SMNVEV (reference sequence). Trimming cost V 7 bases and J 7 bases, with 20 bases left between them. The CDR3 runs 15 residues.

The chain carries TRBV7-2 and TRBJ2-1, with unresolved D. V lost 5 bases and J 4 bases, leaving 12 bases between the germline ends. The CDR3 runs to 14 residues. Germline V CDR1 and CDR2: SGHTA, FQGNSA. CDR3 nucleotide sequence: TGTGCCAGCAGCAAAACACAGTTATACAATGAGCAGTTCTTC. Translating gives CASSKTQLYNEQFF.

The chain is built from TRBV6-6 and TRBJ2-3, with TRBD2 matching 11 bases. Germline CDR1 and CDR2: MNHNY and SVGAGI (reference sequence). The CDR3 consists of 15 residues. J was trimmed by 4 bases and V by 5 bases; bases with no gene match: 5. CDR3 in amino acids: CASSLAGGVADTQYF. CDR3 bases: TGTGCCAGCAGTCTAGCGGGGGGAGTAGCAGATACGCAGTATTTT.

The rearrangement uses TRBV6-4 and TRBJ2-6; TRBD1 matches at 12 bases. The CDR3 runs 18 residues. From germline, CDR1 is MRHNA and CDR2 SNTAGT. With 2 bases clipped from V and 4 bases from J, the junction kept 6 bases outside the gene matches. The CDR3 reads CASSDGDRGQRGANVLTF. Written as DNA, the CDR3 is TGTGCCAGCAGTGACGGGGACAGGGGGCAGAGGGGGGCCAACGTCCTGACTTTC.

The chain recombines TRBV6-5 with TRBJ2-7, with D possibly being TRBD2 (6 bases). The germline V and J ends were trimmed by 2 bases and 5 bases, with 16 bases remaining between them. CDR3 length: 15 amino acids. In germline, CDR1 is MNHEY, CDR2 SVGAGI. CDR3 protein: CASSYGSGEGHEQYF. The CDR3 DNA reads TGTGCCAGCAGTTACGGGTCGGGAGAGGGCCACGAGCAGTACTTC.

The rearrangement links TRBV28 to TRBJ2-7; D not resolved. CDR3 length: 12 amino acids. Trimming took off 6 bases at V and 6 bases at J, with 12 bases between the two ends. The germline gives CDR1 MDHEN, CDR2 SYDVKM. CDR3 protein: CASSDNLSEQYF. The CDR3 DNA follows: TGTGCCAGCAGCGATAACTTATCCGAGCAGTACTTC. Complete variable domain (other parts from reference TRBV28 and TRBJ2-7): DVKVTQSSRYLVKRTGEKVFLECVQDMDHENMFWYRQDPGLGLRLIYFSYDVKMKEKGDIPEGYSVSREKKERFSLILESASTNQTSMYLCASSDNLSEQYFGPGTRLTVT.

CDR3 amino acids: CASSLKQGAYEQYF. In DNA, the CDR3 is TGTGCCAGCAGTTTAAAACAGGGGGCTTACGAGCAGTACTTC. The genes are TRBV27 and TRBJ2-5; the match to TRBD1 covers 9 bases. Matching the DNA end better, TRBJ2-7 makes the J call doubtful. CDR3 length: 14 residues. Germline V gene sequence: CDR1 MNHEY, CDR2 SMNVEV (reference sequence).

The chain uses TRBV2 and TRBJ1-6; TRBD1 agrees at 7 bases. This CDR3 has 14 amino acids. Germline V lookup: CDR1 SNHLY, CDR2 FYNNEI. V lost 7 bases, J lost 6 bases, and 6 bases stayed unmatched. This CDR3 is CASNGGQFNSPLHF. The CDR3 DNA reads as TGTGCCAGCAACGGGGGACAGTTTAATTCACCCCTCCACTTT.

This clone was counted between two and nine times. V is TRBV29-1 and J is TRBJ2-3, with TRBD2 matching over 10 bases. This CDR3 is built from 16 residues. CDR1 is SQVTM, CDR2 ANQGSEA, per germline. Trimming at V came to 7 bases and at J to 2 bases, leaving 12 bases not matched to a gene. This CDR3 reads CSAATLAGGLTDTQYF. CDR3 DNA: TGCAGCGCTGCCACCTTAGCGGGGGGACTCACAGATACGCAGTATTTT.

This clone was counted once. This sequence joins TRBV27 and TRBJ2-2, with 7 bases matching TRBD2. CDR3 length equals 16 residues. CDR1 and CDR2 from the germline V gene are MNHEY and SMNVEV (reference sequence). V lost 3 bases and J lost 5; bases outside the gene matches: 9. This CDR3 reads CASSFLGGEGTGELFF. In DNA, the CDR3 is TGTGCCAGCAGTTTCCTTGGGGGGGAGGGGACCGGGGAGCTGTTTTTT.

The chain joins TRBV11-2 to TRBJ1-4; a possible D gene is TRBD1 (5 bases). This CDR3 comprises 16 residues. CDR1 is SGHAT, CDR2 FQNNGV, per germline. The V and J ends lost 1 base and 8 bases respectively, with 17 bases between them. The CDR3 here is CASSLGGRGLVEKLFF. In nucleotides, the CDR3 is TGTGCCAGCAGCTTAGGGGGTCGGGGACTCGTCGAAAAACTGTTTTTT. The variable domain in full, completed from reference TRBV11-2 and TRBJ1-4, reads EAGVAQSPRYKIIEKRQSVAFWCNPISGHATLYWYQQILGQGPKLLIQFQNNGVVDDSQLPKDRFSAERLKGVDSTLKIQPAKLEDSAVYLCASSLGGRGLVEKLFFGSGTQLSVL.

The chain has TRBV4-1 and TRBJ2-1, with 9 bases lining up with TRBD2. The ends lost 0 bases at V and 2 bases at J; junction bases unmatched: 5. This CDR3 has 17 amino acids. Germline CDR1 MGHRA, CDR2 YSYEKL. As DNA, the CDR3 is TGCGCCAGCAGCCAAGATCGTGCGGGGGGGCCCTACAATGAGCAGTTCTTC. It encodes CASSQDRAGGPYNEQFF.

On this clone itself: At one end, the junction sequence differs from germline, possibly due to a read error. This rearrangement joins TRBV7-9 to TRBJ1-1; TRBD1 is a possible D gene (5 bases). Germline CDR1 SEHNR, CDR2 FQNEAQ (reference sequence). The CDR3 extends over 14 amino acids. This CDR3 reads CSSSLPVGDSEAFF. The CDR3 nucleotides are TGTTCCAGCAGCTTACCAGTTGGGGACTCTGAAGCTTTCTTT.

V gene TRBV18 combines with J gene TRBJ2-1; D not resolved. This CDR3 comprises 16 residues. Trimming left V 2 bases short and J 3 bases short, with 14 bases between. Looked up from germline, CDR1 is KGHSH and CDR2 is LQKENI. CDR3 in DNA: TGTGCCAGCTCACCAAGCGACGGAATCCTCTACAATGAGCAGTTCTTC. The encoded protein is CASSPSDGILYNEQFF.

This clone was counted once. CDR3 residues: CAISADRDAFGYTF. For the CDR3, the DNA is TGTGCCATCAGCGCGGACAGGGACGCGTTTGGCTACACCTTC. The chain has TRBV10-3 and TRBJ1-2; 8 bases are shared with TRBD1. Germline V gene sequence: CDR1 ENHRY, CDR2 SYGVKD. The CDR3 contains 14 residues. V shed 6 bases and J 7 bases; nucleotides not matched to a gene: 10.

In its sample, this clone was seen once. This rearrangement joins TRBV10-3 to TRBJ2-7; 8 nucleotides agree with TRBD1. V was clipped by 6 bases and J by 4 bases; unmatched bases: 8. The CDR3 totals 14 residues. Per germline, CDR1 ENHRY and CDR2 SYGVKD. This chain's CDR3 is CAISQRQGRYEQYF. DNA of the CDR3: TGTGCCATCAGCCAAAGACAGGGGAGGTACGAGCAGTACTTC.